These 27 T cell receptor beta chains came from one sample sequenced in a study of blood T cell repertoires in COVID-19 (dated by TCRdb to the early 2020s). The library was produced with the immunoSEQ multiplex PCR assay. TCRdb provides this immuneACCESS table in a form limited to in-frame rearrangements. Some clones are lacking; in checked studies, under half of them reflect an unresolved V gene, and why the rest are absent is not known. The sample yields tens of thousands of clones; approximately 80% were counted once. Approximately 2.4% of the sample lies in the top ten. Sequencing was done on a sample of peripheral blood. These receptors originate from an elderly man with active or convalescent COVID-19.

V and J are TRBV5-4 and TRBJ2-7; 10 nucleotides match TRBD2. The CDR3 runs to 15 residues. Trimming cost V 4 bases and J 4 bases; bases outside gene matches: 8. The germline CDR1 and CDR2 sequences are SGHNT and YYREEE (reference sequence). The CDR3 bases are TGTGCCAGCAGCGTGATGGGACTAGCGAGGTACGAGCAGTACTTC. It encodes CASSVMGLARYEQYF.

CDR3 bases: TGTGCCAGCAGTCGGAGCGGGAGAGGCTACGAGCAGTACTTC. Its protein product is CASSRSGRGYEQYF. V usage is TRBV6-2 or TRBV6-3 and J usage is TRBJ2-7, with TRBD2 matching 8 bases. Germline-derived CDR1 and CDR2 are MNHEY and SVGEGT. CDR3 length: 14 amino acids. The V gene end was trimmed by 5 bases and the J gene end by 3 bases; junction bases not matched to a gene: 6.

This rearrangement joins TRBV5-1 to TRBJ2-7, with 7 positions matching TRBD2. From germline, CDR1 is SGHRS and CDR2 YFSETQ. The CDR3 contains 15 residues. With V trimmed by 5 bases and J by 0 bases, 8 bases remained unmatched. CDR3: CASRSTSDSSYEQYF. The CDR3 coding sequence is TGCGCCAGCAGATCTACTAGCGACAGCTCCTACGAGCAGTACTTC.

The genes are TRBV12-3 or TRBV12-4 and TRBJ2-5, with 7 bases lining up with TRBD1. The CDR3 is 13 amino acids. The V segment lost 5 bases and the J segment 2 bases; nucleotides outside the gene matches: 2. CDR3 residues: CASSGRGQETQYF. CDR3 in DNA: TGTGCCAGCAGTGGCAGGGGGCAAGAGACCCAGTACTTC.

V usage is TRBV11-3 and J usage is TRBJ2-5, with D possibly TRBD2 on 5 matching bases. The CDR3 runs 15 residues. The germline V and J ends were trimmed by 4 bases and 2 bases, with 14 bases remaining between them. Per germline, CDR1 SGHNT and CDR2 YENEEA. CDR3 sequence reads: CASSSRLRTQETQYF. The CDR3, as DNA: TGTGCCAGCAGCTCGCGACTCAGGACTCAAGAGACCCAGTACTTC.

This rearrangement joins TRBV7-2 to TRBJ2-5; 9 bases line up with TRBD1. The V and J ends lost 4 bases and 4 bases, in that order; junction bases with no gene match: 4. Germline V lookup: CDR1 SGHTA, CDR2 FQGNSA. The length of the CDR3 is 14 residues. For the CDR3, the DNA is TGTGCCAGCAGCTGGGACAGGGCTGGAGAGACCCAGTACTTC. Translating gives CASSWDRAGETQYF.

This clone was detected only once. The chain employs TRBV5-1 and TRBJ2-6, with D tentatively TRBD1 (6 bases). The V gene lost 5 bases and the J gene lost 0 bases, with 9 bases spanning the gap. The CDR3 spans 15 residues. In germline, CDR1 is SGHRS, CDR2 YFSETQ. CDR3 region: CASRRTASGANVLTF. As DNA, the CDR3 is TGCGCCAGCAGACGGACAGCCTCTGGGGCCAACGTCCTGACTTTC.

The J gene is TRBJ1-6, the V gene TRBV7-8; 9 bases fit TRBD1. Germline V CDR1 and CDR2: SGHVS, FQNEAQ. V was clipped by 0 bases and J by 10 bases; unmatched bases: 10. The CDR3 has 17 amino acids. The CDR3 spells CASSLARDRAIHSPLHF. In DNA, the CDR3 is TGTGCCAGCAGCTTAGCCAGGGACAGGGCGATACACTCACCCCTCCACTTT.

This CDR3 reads CASSYLTGTNQPQHF. The DNA of the CDR3 is TGTGCCAGCAGTTACCTGACAGGAACAAATCAGCCCCAGCATTTT. The chain recombines TRBV6-2 or TRBV6-3 with TRBJ1-5; TRBD1 is a possible D gene (6 bases). The germline gives CDR1 MNHEY, CDR2 SVGEGT. Trimming took 2 bases from V and 4 from J, leaving 12 bases between them. The CDR3 extends over 15 amino acids.

The chain is built from TRBV10-1 and TRBJ2-3, with TRBD1 identical over 8 bases. The V gene end was trimmed by 7 bases and the J gene end by 3 bases; junction bases not matched to a gene: 12. This CDR3 is 16 amino acids long. From germline, CDR1 is WNHNN and CDR2 SYGVQD (reference sequence). This CDR3 reads CASTTRQGILTDTQYF. DNA for the CDR3: TGCGCCAGCACTACTCGACAGGGGATATTAACAGATACGCAGTATTTT.

This chain connects TRBV5-4 to TRBJ2-5, with 9 bases aligning to TRBD2. The CDR3 runs to 14 residues. From germline, CDR1 is SGHNT and CDR2 YYREEE (reference sequence). With V trimmed by 5 bases and J by 5 bases, 7 bases remained unmatched. CDR3 coding DNA: TGTGCCAGCAGGGCGGGGGGGCACAGGGAGACCCAGTACTTC. Its translation is CASRAGGHRETQYF.

This chain connects TRBV12-5 to TRBJ2-7, with D unclear. The ends were cut back, 7 bases at V and 0 bases at J, with 10 bases in the middle. The CDR3 length is 13 residues. Looked up from germline, CDR1 is LGHNT and CDR2 is FRNRAP. The CDR3 reads CASVPPGSYEQYF. CDR3 DNA sequence: TGTGCTAGTGTTCCACCCGGCTCCTACGAGCAGTACTTC.

The chain carries TRBV4-3 and TRBJ2-1; 9 nucleotides match TRBD2. The germline gives CDR1 LGHNA, CDR2 YSLEER. The CDR3 spans 17 residues. After removal of 0 bases from V and 3 bases from J, the junction contained 6 bases not matched to a gene. The CDR3 DNA is TGCGCCAGCAGCCAAGATCGGGGCGGGAGGGTCTACAATGAGCAGTTCTTC. Translated: CASSQDRGGRVYNEQFF.

The J gene is TRBJ1-1, the V gene TRBV19, with 7 positions matching TRBD1. The length of the CDR3 is 15 residues. V trimming: 4 bases; J trimming: 4 bases; junction bases outside the gene matches: 9. Germline loops: CDR1 LNHDA, CDR2 SQIVND (reference sequence). The CDR3 DNA sequence: TGTGCCAGTAGTAAGAACAGGGGTTGGGGCACTGAAGCTTTCTTT. Translating it yields CASSKNRGWGTEAFF.

The chain combines TRBV18 with TRBJ1-2; D gene unclear. This CDR3 is 13 amino acids long. V lost 6 bases and J lost 4, with 12 bases in between. Germline assignment: CDR1 KGHSH and CDR2 LQKENI. As DNA, the CDR3 is TGTGCCAGCTCGCAGACAAGAGCCTATGGCTACACCTTC. Translating gives CASSQTRAYGYTF.

The J gene is TRBJ2-7, the V gene TRBV7-2, with 7 bases lining up with TRBD1. CDR1 and CDR2 from the germline V gene are SGHTA and FQGNSA. The CDR3 is 15 residues long. The ends lost 2 bases at V and 3 bases at J; junction bases unmatched: 7. The CDR3 region has the DNA TGTGCCAGCAGCTTATACAGGGGCGATAACTACGAGCAGTACTTC. Translation: CASSLYRGDNYEQYF.

The V gene is TRBV10-3, the J gene TRBJ1-5, with D possibly matching TRBD1 (6 bases). Trimming took 10 bases from V and 4 from J, leaving 14 bases between them. The length of the CDR3 is 13 residues. The germline V gene has CDR1 ENHRY and CDR2 SYGVKD. DNA of the CDR3: TGTGCCACAACAGGGACGGTAAATCAGCCCCAGCATTTT. It encodes CATTGTVNQPQHF.

The chain uses TRBV28 and TRBJ1-2; no clear D. Germline V lookup: CDR1 MDHEN, CDR2 SYDVKM. V shed 7 bases and J shed 8 bases, with 11 bases lying between them. The CDR3 runs to 11 residues. As DNA, the CDR3 is TGTGCCAGCACAGACGGGATAGGCTACACCTTC. Its protein product is CASTDGIGYTF.

This clone appeared a few times. This rearrangement joins TRBV19 to TRBJ1-5, with D possibly TRBD1 on 6 matching bases. V lost 6 bases, J lost 5 bases, and 11 bases lay in between. The V gene's germline CDR1 is LNHDA and CDR2 SQIVND (reference sequence). The CDR3 runs to 13 residues. CDR3 sequence: CASRRDTYQPQHF. The CDR3, as DNA: TGTGCCAGTAGACGGGACACGTATCAGCCCCAGCATTTT.

This CDR3 reads CSASHRVYEQYF. DNA for the CDR3: TGCAGTGCTAGTCACAGGGTCTACGAGCAGTACTTC. The V gene is TRBV20-1, the J gene TRBJ2-7; a possible D gene is TRBD1 (6 bases). This CDR3 comprises 12 residues. Germline lookup yields CDR1 DFQATT and CDR2 SNEGSKA (reference sequence). Trimming removed 3 bases from V and 3 bases from J, with 9 bases in between.

The V and J genes are TRBV7-2 and TRBJ1-4; D not certain. The CDR3 contains 15 residues. The V end was cut by 5 bases, the J end by 2 bases, with 12 bases between. From germline, CDR1 is SGHTA and CDR2 FQGNSA. CDR3 protein: CASSRLSGTNEKLFF. CDR3 nucleotides: TGTGCCAGCAGCCGCCTGTCTGGCACTAATGAAAAACTGTTTTTT.

The table lists this clone with a few counts. V gene TRBV6-5 combines with J gene TRBJ2-7, with a possible D match to TRBD2 (6 bases). Germline lookup yields CDR1 MNHEY and CDR2 SVGAGI. The CDR3 covers 15 residues. Trimming cost V 2 bases and J 5 bases, with 16 bases left between them. The CDR3 nucleotides are TGTGCCAGCAGTTACCTTACGGTGGGGGGAAACGAGCAGTACTTC. This gives the protein CASSYLTVGGNEQYF.

The CDR3 DNA reads TGTGCCAGCAGGCGCCGGGACATCGTGAGCTCCTATAATTCACCCCTCCACTTT. This codes for CASRRRDIVSSYNSPLHF. The chain recombines TRBV5-4 with TRBJ1-6, with D maybe TRBD1 (6 bases). This CDR3 region has 18 residues. From germline, CDR1 is SGHNT and CDR2 YYREEE (reference sequence). Trimming pared 5 bases from V and 0 bases from J, leaving 18 bases between.

The chain carries TRBV7-9 and TRBJ2-1; 7 positions agree with TRBD1. V was pared by 1 base and J by 6 bases, with 6 bases of the junction left unmatched. CDR1 and CDR2 (germline): SEHNR, FQNEAQ (reference sequence). The CDR3 spans 15 residues. In nucleotides, the CDR3 is TGTGCCAGCAGCTTAGTAGGCGACAGGGCCAATGAGCAGTTCTTC. Translation: CASSLVGDRANEQFF.

The chain combines TRBV30 with TRBJ1-1; 7 nucleotides align to TRBD1. CDR1 is GTSNPN, CDR2 SVGIG, per germline (reference sequence). V gave up 2 bases and J gave up 0 bases; unmatched junction bases: 3. This CDR3 is 14 amino acids long. Here the CDR3 DNA reads TGTGCCTGGAGTCGGGGACAGATGAACACTGAAGCTTTCTTT. Its protein is CAWSRGQMNTEAFF.

The chain uses TRBV2 and TRBJ2-2, with a tentative D call TRBD2 (6 bases). Germline V gene data show CDR1 as SNHLY and CDR2 as FYNNEI. The V end was cut by 4 bases, the J end by 4 bases, with 28 bases between. This CDR3 contains 20 residues. The CDR3 reads CASSGEQVRGSPGGTGELFF. Written as DNA, the CDR3 is TGTGCCAGCAGTGGCGAACAGGTGCGGGGTTCCCCGGGCGGCACCGGGGAGCTGTTTTTT.

This clone was detected once. This rearrangement joins TRBV30 to TRBJ2-5; D gene uncertain. V lost 3 bases and J lost 0, with 5 bases in between. Germline values: CDR1 GTSNPN, CDR2 SVGIG (reference sequence). This CDR3 comprises 12 residues. The CDR3 sequence: CAWRQYQETQYF. CDR3 sequence (DNA): TGTGCCTGGAGACAGTACCAAGAGACCCAGTACTTC.